This TCR beta chain was retrieved from a study of T cells in Graves' hyperthyroidism and ophthalmopathy. The overall study: Before any treatment, at initial diagnosis, peripheral blood was collected.

This clonotype appeared many times. Patients were excluded for uncontrolled infection, other autoimmune disease, pregnancy or lactation. Diagnostic assessment was based on clinical symptoms, serum thyroxine and TRAb, thyroid ultrasound and orbital computed tomography. RNA transcripts gave rise to amplified TCR beta CDR3 regions. A set of HTBI primers served as the primers for a first-round RT-PCR of the TCR CDR3. MiXCR, applied by TCRdb to the multiplex PCR reads, yields one record per CDR3 protein. The sample lists 490,000 or so distinct CDR3 sequences; about 20% were seen once. V shed 7 bases and J shed 4 bases, with 22 bases lying between them. CDR1 and CDR2 from the germline V gene are DFQATT and SNEGSKA (reference sequence). The CDR3 totals 15 residues.

The source is a man aged 40-55 years with Graves' ophthalmopathy. The chain joins TRBV20-1 to TRBJ2-5; D unclear. Sequencing was performed on blood. This chain's CDR3 is CSVRVVRPQVETQYF. In DNA form, the CDR3 reads TGCAGTGTCAGAGTCGTAAGACCTCAAGTAGAGACCCAGTACTTC.